The 30 T cell receptor beta chains below come from one sample, sequenced in a study of T cell changes during pregnancy in multiple sclerosis (dated by TCRdb to the late 2010s). The library was generated by the immunoSEQ multiplex PCR assay. In its TCRdb copy, this immuneACCESS table keeps in-frame sequences only and misses some clones. Where compared with another copy, unresolved V genes explain less than half of these, and the others have no known cause. A total of around 97,000 clones appear in this sample, 90% of them only once. The leading ten clones occupy roughly 0.79% of the sample. Material: peripheral blood, obtained in the second trimester of pregnancy. The receptors derive from a female donor in good health, enrolled as a control in a pregnancy study.

The chain couples TRBV20-1 to TRBJ1-2; D gene uncertain. Trimming stripped 6 bases from V and 8 bases from J, with 10 bases between. Germline lookup yields CDR1 DFQATT and CDR2 SNEGSKA (reference sequence). The CDR3 has 10 residues. CDR3 sequence: CSAHARGYTF. The CDR3 DNA sequence: TGCAGTGCCCACGCCAGAGGCTACACCTTC.

The V gene is TRBV9, the J gene TRBJ1-6, with D possibly matching TRBD1 (6 bases). Germline V lookup: CDR1 SGDLS, CDR2 YYNGEE. CDR3 length: 16 residues. V lost 3 bases and J lost 5, with 15 bases in between. Here the CDR3 reads CASSAKPGADNSPLHF. The CDR3 coding sequence is TGTGCCAGCAGCGCCAAACCAGGGGCGGATAATTCACCCCTCCACTTT.

The gene calls are TRBV5-6 and TRBJ1-1; 9 nucleotides match TRBD1. The CDR3 spans 15 residues. Germline CDR1 SGHDT, CDR2 YYEEEE. Losses at the gene ends were 4 bases for V and 1 base for J; bases not matched to a gene: 5. CDR3 coding DNA: TGTGCCAGCAGCCGACTGACAGGGGGGAACACTGAAGCTTTCTTT. Translation: CASSRLTGGNTEAFF.

The sample holds one count of this clone. J is TRBJ1-5 and V is TRBV4-1, with 7 nucleotides matching TRBD1. The J segment lost 4 bases and the V segment lost 4 bases, leaving 1 base of the junction unmatched. CDR1 is MGHRA, CDR2 YSYEKL, per germline. The CDR3 sequence is 13 residues long. The CDR3 DNA reads as TGCGCCAGCAGCCCGACAGGGAATCAGCCCCAGCATTTT. Encoded protein: CASSPTGNQPQHF.

The CDR3 DNA follows: TGTGCCAGCAGCGTCGACAGGGGAGGTTACGAGCAGTACTTC. This encodes CASSVDRGGYEQYF. J is TRBJ2-7 and V is TRBV7-2; 8 bases match TRBD1. The ends lost 5 bases at V and 4 bases at J; junction bases unmatched: 7. This CDR3 region has 14 residues. CDR1 is SGHTA and CDR2 is FQGNSA in the germline V gene. The full variable domain, completed using reference TRBV7-2 and TRBJ2-7, is GAGVSQSPSNKVTEKGKDVELRCDPISGHTALYWYRQSLGQGLEFLIYFQGNSAPDKSGLPSDRFSAERTGGSVSTLTIQRTQQEDSAVYLCASSVDRGGYEQYFGPGTRLTVT.

The chain is built from TRBV4-3 and TRBJ1-1; TRBD1 agrees at 7 bases. J gave up 6 bases and V 4 bases, and 8 bases lay outside the gene matches. Germline CDR1 is LGHNA and CDR2 is YSLEER. CDR3 length: 14 residues. CDR3: CASSLDGQASEAFF. CDR3 bases: TGCGCCAGCAGCCTCGATGGACAGGCCTCTGAAGCTTTCTTT.

The table lists this clone with a count of one. The V and J genes are TRBV18 and TRBJ2-1; TRBD2 matches at 10 bases. The CDR3 totals 15 residues. Germline lookup yields CDR1 KGHSH and CDR2 LQKENI. Trimming removed 3 bases from V and 8 bases from J; junction bases left unmatched: 7. CDR3 DNA: TGTGCCAGCTCACCGAGTGGTAGCGGGGGGTATGAGCAGTTCTTC. This sequence encodes CASSPSGSGGYEQFF.

The rearrangement links TRBV19 to TRBJ1-2; 7 positions agree with TRBD1. Germline V lookup: CDR1 LNHDA, CDR2 SQIVND (reference sequence). V shed 10 bases and J 0 bases; nucleotides not matched to a gene: 11. The CDR3 is 15 amino acids. The CDR3 DNA sequence: TGTGCCACTAACTCACAGGGGAGATCTAACTATGGCTACACCTTC. Translation gives CATNSQGRSNYGYTF.

This sequence joins TRBV5-6 and TRBJ1-6; 7 bases agree with TRBD1. V shed 6 bases and J 9 bases; nucleotides not matched to a gene: 6. CDR3 length: 13 amino acids. Germline lookup yields CDR1 SGHDT and CDR2 YYEEEE. For the CDR3, the DNA is TGTGCCAGCACCGACAGGGATGGTTCACCCCTCCACTTT. Protein: CASTDRDGSPLHF.

This clone was recorded only once. The V call is TRBV4-1, the J call TRBJ2-3; D is undetermined. The germline V gene has CDR1 MGHRA and CDR2 YSYEKL. The CDR3 runs 11 residues. Trimming took off 4 bases at V and 5 bases at J, with 4 bases between the two ends. The CDR3 coding sequence is TGCGCCAGCAGCCGAGGAGATACGCAGTATTTT. Its protein is CASSRGDTQYF.

The chain couples TRBV4-3 to TRBJ1-5; D perhaps matches TRBD1 (6 bases). Germline CDR1 and CDR2: LGHNA and YSLEER. V was clipped by 0 bases and J by 2 bases, with 11 bases between them. The CDR3 covers 16 residues. The CDR3 DNA follows: TGCGCCAGCAGCCAAGATTACGAGGGGGGCAATCAGCCCCAGCATTTT. It specifies CASSQDYEGGNQPQHF.

The chain has TRBV5-1 and TRBJ2-4; the D is unclear. This CDR3 region has 13 residues. CDR1 SGHRS and CDR2 YFSETQ come from the germline V gene. Trimming pared 1 base from V and 5 bases from J, leaving 7 bases between. The CDR3 coding sequence is TGCGCCAGCAGCTTGAACACACAAAACATTCAGTACTTC. Protein product: CASSLNTQNIQYF.

The chain couples TRBV18 to TRBJ1-6, with TRBD1 matching 8 bases. There are 16 residues in the CDR3. The germline V gene encodes CDR1 KGHSH and CDR2 LQKENI. V was pared by 6 bases and J by 9 bases, with 13 bases of the junction left unmatched. CDR3 protein: CASSGQAKTSGSPLHF. The CDR3 DNA reads as TGTGCCAGCTCGGGACAGGCCAAGACGTCCGGTTCACCCCTCCACTTT.

The chain links TRBV4-1 to TRBJ2-7, with a possible D match to TRBD2 (5 bases). The CDR3 is 15 residues long. Between the trimmed V and J ends, which lost 1 base and 6 bases, there was a span of 16 bases. The V gene's germline CDR1 is MGHRA and CDR2 YSYEKL. The CDR3 loop is CASSQGGKRFGEQYF. Here the CDR3 DNA reads TGCGCCAGCAGCCAAGGAGGGAAACGGTTCGGCGAGCAGTACTTC.

The chain employs TRBV19 and TRBJ1-2; D gene uncertain. V was cut by 1 base and J by 2 bases, with 5 bases left in between. The CDR3 runs 13 residues. Germline V CDR1 and CDR2: LNHDA, SQIVND (reference sequence). CDR3 loop: CASSIGANYGYTF. As DNA, the CDR3 is TGTGCCAGTAGTATAGGAGCAAACTATGGCTACACCTTC.

In DNA form, the CDR3 reads TGTGCCAGCTCACCTTTAGCGTGGGGACTTAACTATGGCTACACCTTC. Its translation is CASSPLAWGLNYGYTF. The chain uses TRBV18 and TRBJ1-2; D is possibly TRBD1 (5 bases). V shed 3 bases and J shed 1 base, with 15 bases lying between them. CDR3 size: 16 residues. Germline V lookup: CDR1 KGHSH, CDR2 LQKENI.

This chain joins TRBV5-6 and TRBJ2-6; D perhaps matches TRBD1 (5 bases). The germline V gene has CDR1 SGHDT and CDR2 YYEEEE. There are 17 residues in the CDR3. Between the trimmed V and J ends, which lost 1 base and 3 bases, there was a span of 14 bases. Here the CDR3 reads CASSLWPGSSGANVLTF. The CDR3, as DNA: TGTGCCAGCAGCTTGTGGCCAGGGTCGAGTGGGGCCAACGTCCTGACTTTC.

The rearrangement links TRBV19 to TRBJ2-7; 12 nucleotides match TRBD2. This CDR3 is built from 15 residues. The V gene end was trimmed by 6 bases and the J gene end by 5 bases; junction bases not matched to a gene: 8. In germline, CDR1 is LNHDA, CDR2 SQIVND (reference sequence). The CDR3 protein is CASSNLAGGPNEQYF. The DNA for the CDR3 is TGTGCCAGTAGCAATCTAGCGGGAGGGCCCAACGAGCAGTACTTC.

The rearrangement uses TRBV29-1 and TRBJ2-7; perhaps TRBD2 as D (5 bases). The CDR3 sequence is 14 residues long. Germline CDR1 reads SQVTM; CDR2 reads ANQGSEA. V lost 4 bases to trimming and J lost 2 bases, with 15 bases between them. The CDR3 protein is CSVVLGTETYEQYF. Here the CDR3 DNA reads TGCAGCGTTGTACTAGGTACGGAGACCTACGAGCAGTACTTC.

V is TRBV6-4 and J is TRBJ1-1; tentative D call: TRBD1 (5 bases). The CDR3 loop spans 13 amino acids. V was shortened by 4 bases and J by 4 bases, with 10 bases between the two germline ends. Germline lookup yields CDR1 MRHNA and CDR2 SNTAGT. The CDR3 region has the DNA TGTGCCAGCAGTGTGGTCGGGGGCACTGAAGCTTTCTTT. As protein: CASSVVGGTEAFF.

J is TRBJ1-4 and V is TRBV4-1; 10 bases align to TRBD1. With V trimmed by 5 bases and J by 7 bases, 13 bases remained unmatched. Germline-derived CDR1 and CDR2 are MGHRA and YSYEKL. The length of the CDR3 is 17 residues. The CDR3 loop is CASSSGQGGFGGEKLFF. CDR3 DNA sequence: TGCGCCAGCAGCTCTGGACAGGGGGGGTTCGGCGGTGAAAAACTGTTTTTT.

V is TRBV5-1 and J is TRBJ2-7; D is uncertain. The germline V gene encodes CDR1 SGHRS and CDR2 YFSETQ. This CDR3 has 14 residues. Trimming left V 4 bases short and J 0 bases short, with 11 bases between. CDR3 protein: CASSEVPSSYEQYF. The DNA for the CDR3 is TGCGCCAGCAGCGAGGTACCGAGCTCCTACGAGCAGTACTTC.

The chain links TRBV7-9 to TRBJ1-4; 7 positions match TRBD1. The CDR3 is 15 residues long. V gave up 2 bases and J gave up 6 bases; unmatched junction bases: 6. The germline V gene encodes CDR1 SEHNR and CDR2 FQNEAQ (reference sequence). The CDR3 spells CASSLRFGTDEKLFF. Written as DNA, the CDR3 is TGTGCCAGCAGCTTAAGGTTCGGGACAGATGAAAAACTGTTTTTT. The entire variable domain, with the rest obtained from reference TRBV7-9 and TRBJ1-4, is as follows: DTGVSQNPRHKITKRGQNVTFRCDPISEHNRLYWYRQTLGQGPEFLTYFQNEAQLEKSRLLSDRFSAERPKGSFSTLEIQRTEQGDSAMYLCASSLRFGTDEKLFFGSGTQLSVL.

The V call is TRBV19, the J call TRBJ2-7; 9 positions agree with TRBD2. Trimming at V came to 6 bases and at J to 3 bases, leaving 9 bases not matched to a gene. The CDR3 is 15 residues long. Germline-derived CDR1 and CDR2 are LNHDA and SQIVND (reference sequence). CDR3 DNA: TGTGCCAGTAGCCCACTAGCGGGTGGGGACTACGAGCAGTACTTC. Residues: CASSPLAGGDYEQYF.

The J gene is TRBJ1-2, the V gene TRBV28; TRBD1 aligns across 9 bases. The CDR3 loop spans 14 amino acids. The V gene end was trimmed by 3 bases and the J gene end by 6 bases; junction bases not matched to a gene: 5. Germline lookup yields CDR1 MDHEN and CDR2 SYDVKM. The CDR3 sequence: CASSFGRDRDGYTF. The CDR3 nucleotides are TGTGCCAGCAGTTTCGGCCGGGACAGGGATGGCTACACCTTC.

This clone was detected once. The genes are TRBV4-3 and TRBJ2-3; D may be TRBD1 (5 bases). The CDR3 totals 15 residues. CDR1 and CDR2 from the germline V gene are LGHNA and YSLEER. V lost 3 bases to trimming and J lost 5 bases, with 15 bases between them. This CDR3 is CASSHFARVVDTQYF. In nucleotides, the CDR3 is TGCGCCAGCAGCCATTTCGCCAGGGTGGTAGATACGCAGTATTTT.

This rearrangement joins TRBV27 to TRBJ1-6; 8 bases match TRBD1. Per the germline V gene, CDR1 is MNHEY and CDR2 is SMNVEV (reference sequence). The CDR3 length is 16 residues. V shed 5 bases, J shed 5 bases, and the junction held 8 bases outside the gene matches. This CDR3 is CASSKTGAFHNSPLHF. The CDR3, as DNA: TGTGCCAGCAGTAAGACAGGGGCGTTCCATAATTCACCCCTCCACTTT.

V is TRBV5-1 and J is TRBJ2-1; 8 bases map to TRBD1. The ends lost 7 bases at V and 5 bases at J; junction bases unmatched: 11. Per germline, CDR1 SGHRS and CDR2 YFSETQ. The CDR3 is made up of 15 amino acids. The DNA for the CDR3 is TGCGCCAGCGGACAGGGCGGCGGACGTGACAATGAGCAGTTCTTC. Amino acid sequence: CASGQGGGRDNEQFF. The complete variable domain, with remaining parts taken from reference TRBV5-1 and TRBJ2-1, reads KAGVTQTPRYLIKTRGQQVTLSCSPISGHRSVSWYQQTPGQGLQFLFEYFSETQRNKGNFPGRFSGRQFSNSRSEMNVSTLELGDSALYLCASGQGGGRDNEQFFGPGTRLTVL.

V usage is TRBV21-1 and J usage is TRBJ1-2. TRBV21-1 is labeled a pseudogene. The CDR3 runs to 14 residues. CDR3 amino acids: CASSRAAHLYGYTF. In DNA form, the CDR3 reads TGTGCCAGCAGTCGCGCGGCTCATCTCTATGGCTACACCTTC.

The chain carries TRBV5-1 and TRBJ1-5; D is uncertain. Germline V gives CDR1 SGHRS, CDR2 YFSETQ. The length of the CDR3 is 14 residues. The ends were cut back, 4 bases at V and 6 bases at J, with 14 bases in the middle. CDR3 residues: CASSPVAGRQPQHF. Here the CDR3 DNA reads TGCGCCAGCAGCCCAGTGGCGGGCCGTCAGCCCCAGCATTTT. Based on the CDR3 plus reference TRBV5-1 and TRBJ1-5, the full variable domain is KAGVTQTPRYLIKTRGQQVTLSCSPISGHRSVSWYQQTPGQGLQFLFEYFSETQRNKGNFPGRFSGRQFSNSRSEMNVSTLELGDSALYLCASSPVAGRQPQHFGDGTRLSIL.